This T cell receptor beta chain appears in the sequencing data of a study of T cells after yellow fever vaccination. MiXCR, run by TCRdb on the 5' RACE reads, gives a single entry per CDR3 protein. The sample holds 350,000 to 450,000 distinct CDR3 sequences, roughly a sixth seen once. Study results and caveats: It was a weaker secondary response, yet one that peaked faster, at day 5 versus 15. The study re-detected most primary-vaccination clones after the booster (96% CD4, approximately 87% CD8).

Germline V gene lookup returns CDR1 SGDLS and CDR2 YYNGEE. With 0 bases removed from V and 1 base from J, the gap between germline ends came to 6 bases. This CDR3 contains 14 residues. Concerning this clonotype: Its antigen is undetermined.

The sequencing here drew on PBMCs, taken before the yellow fever booster vaccination. The rearrangement uses TRBV9 and TRBJ2-3; D gene unclear. This TCR was sampled from a man younger than 35 who received the YFV17D yellow fever vaccine. The CDR3 here is CASSVARGTDTQYF. The CDR3 nucleotides are TGTGCCAGCAGCGTAGCCCGGGGCACAGATACGCAGTATTTT.